This note documents a single T cell receptor (beta chain) sequence. Its binding antigen is unknown. No per-base quality is available; no much larger clone lies one base away. This sample was taken from a study of blood T cell repertoires in COVID-19 (dated by TCRdb to between 2020 and 2021). Describing the broader study: The collaborator samples originated in the United States, Italy and Spain and spanned the acute and convalescent phases of COVID-19. The dataset comprised deeply sampled blood TCRbeta repertoires from subjects exposed to, actively infected with, or recovered from COVID-19. The material from the prospective study consisted of cDNA or gDNA derived from T cells, B-cell-depleted T cells, or PBMCs. A freely available public database, intended as a resource for researchers studying the immune response to SARS-CoV-2, is where the repertoires were released. Where available, HLA class I and class II types were obtained from metadata supplied by the sample provider rather than from assay-based typing. The samples were drawn from two sources: the first 160 participants of the ongoing ImmuneRACE study, and fewer than 1,500 subjects contributed by 6 global collaborators. The sample metadata nearly always contained a de-identified subject ID, COVID-19 status, age in years and sex. Here is what the overall study found, with its caveats: How much clinical and demographic metadata was included differed by source and by participant, and the metadata was provided uncurated.

Germline trimming: 5 bases from V, 8 bases from J; junction bases outside gene matches: 9. From its cysteine to its phenylalanine, the CDR3 spans 15 amino acids. The retained sequence is limited to the CDR3, 45 bases, with the frame set at the first base. CDR1 and CDR2 are read off the germline V gene (reference sequence) as LGHDT and YNNKEL. The collaborating institutions used their own protocols to collect whole blood in K2EDTA tubes. For TCRbeta analysis, collaborators shipped samples in one of three forms: frozen whole blood, isolated PBMCs, or DNA extracted from either of those sample types. TCRbeta CDR3 regions were amplified from genomic DNA by means of the immunoSEQ Assay, a bias-controlled multiplex PCR. Under the source paper's analysis protocol: The number of nucleated cells in each sample was estimated by amplification of reference gene primers within the assay. To quantify the absolute abundance of each unique TCRbeta CDR3 rearrangement, sequence reads were collapsed and filtered. For each sample, productive Simpson clonality was calculated as the square root of Simpson's diversity index over productive rearrangements. TCRdb obtained this table from immuneACCESS and retained in-frame rearrangements with V and J assigned. These tables miss some clones; where compared with another copy, unresolved V genes account for less than half of the shortfall, and the remainder is unexplained. V and J calls and clone size are those listed in that table; D and trimming were worked out from the DNA. The sample data list about 110,000 clones, and around three quarters of these were observed just once. The ten largest clonotypes hold 7.6% of the sample.

This TCR came from a woman aged 55-75 years with acute or convalescent COVID-19. Sequencing was performed on peripheral blood. This receptor chain uses TRBV3-1 (or the pseudogene TRBV3-2) and TRBJ1-6; TRBD1 lines up with 7 middle nucleotides. Read as DNA, the sequence is TGTGCCAGCAGCGACGACAGGGATTTAGATTCACCCCTCCACTTT. Translated, it gives CASSDDRDLDSPLHF.